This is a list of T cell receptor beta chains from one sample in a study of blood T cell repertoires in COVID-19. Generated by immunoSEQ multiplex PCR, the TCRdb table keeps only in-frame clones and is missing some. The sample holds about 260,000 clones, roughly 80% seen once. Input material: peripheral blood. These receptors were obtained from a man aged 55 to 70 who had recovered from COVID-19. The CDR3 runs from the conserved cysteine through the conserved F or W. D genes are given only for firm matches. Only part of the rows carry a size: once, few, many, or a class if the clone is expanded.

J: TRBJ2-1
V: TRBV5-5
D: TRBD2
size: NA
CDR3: CASSLQPSGISYNEQFF
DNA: TGTGCCAGCAGCCTACAGCCTAGCGGAATATCCTACAATGAGCAGTTCTTC

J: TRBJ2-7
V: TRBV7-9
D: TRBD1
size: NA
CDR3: CASSSTGTAYEQYF
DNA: TGTGCCAGCAGCTCGACCGGGACAGCCTACGAGCAGTACTTC

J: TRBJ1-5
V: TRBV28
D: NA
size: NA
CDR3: CASSWVGHQPQHF
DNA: TGTGCCAGCAGTTGGGTGGGGCATCAGCCCCAGCATTTT

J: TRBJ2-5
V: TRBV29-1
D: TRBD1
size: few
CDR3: CSVELIRTGGRIQETQYF
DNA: TGCAGCGTTGAATTAATTAGGACAGGGGGCCGTATCCAAGAGACCCAGTACTTC

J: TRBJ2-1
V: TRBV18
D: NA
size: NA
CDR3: CASSEPRGYNEQFF
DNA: TGTGCCAGCTCAGAGCCCCGGGGGTACAATGAGCAGTTCTTC

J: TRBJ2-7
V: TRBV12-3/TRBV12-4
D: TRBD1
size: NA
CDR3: CASSRQGAGEQYF
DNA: TGTGCCAGCAGTCGACAGGGGGCGGGAGAGCAGTACTTC

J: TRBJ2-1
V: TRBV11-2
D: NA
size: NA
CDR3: CASSSGGGSSYNEQFF
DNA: TGTGCCAGCAGCTCCGGGGGCGGGAGCTCCTACAATGAGCAGTTCTTC

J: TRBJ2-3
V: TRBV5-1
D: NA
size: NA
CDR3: CASSLERGLRGDTQYF
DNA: TGCGCCAGCAGCTTGGAGAGGGGACTTAGAGGAGATACGCAGTATTTT

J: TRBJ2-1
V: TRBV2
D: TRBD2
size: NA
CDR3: CASRSGTSGSGYEQFF
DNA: TGTGCCAGCAGGAGTGGGACTAGCGGGAGTGGGTATGAGCAGTTCTTC

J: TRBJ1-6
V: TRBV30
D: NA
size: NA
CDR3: CAWVSRGASISPLHF
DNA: TGTGCCTGGGTATCCAGGGGTGCTTCAATCTCACCCCTCCACTTT

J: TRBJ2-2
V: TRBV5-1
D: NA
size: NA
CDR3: CASSLMSGTNTGELFF
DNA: TGCGCCAGCAGCTTGATGAGCGGTACGAACACCGGGGAGCTGTTTTTT

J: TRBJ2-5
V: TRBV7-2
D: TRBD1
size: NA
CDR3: CASSLAGTGGEETQYF
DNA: TGTGCCAGCAGCTTGGCCGGGACAGGGGGGGAAGAGACCCAGTACTTC

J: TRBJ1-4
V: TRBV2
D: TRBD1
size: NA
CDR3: CASSLRTGSNEKLFF
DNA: TGTGCCAGCAGTCTACGGACAGGCTCGAATGAAAAACTGTTTTTT

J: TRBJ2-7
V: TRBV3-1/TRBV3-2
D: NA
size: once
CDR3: CASRLEGRDYEQYF
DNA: TGTGCCAGCAGACTAGAGGGAAGGGACTACGAGCAGTACTTC

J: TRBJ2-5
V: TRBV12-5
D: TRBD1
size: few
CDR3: CASGPDRGETQYF
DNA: TGTGCTAGTGGGCCTGACAGGGGGGAGACCCAGTACTTC

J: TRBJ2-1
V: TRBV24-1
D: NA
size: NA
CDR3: CATSDVGKGAGYNEQFF
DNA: TGTGCCACCAGTGATGTAGGCAAGGGCGCGGGCTACAATGAGCAGTTCTTC

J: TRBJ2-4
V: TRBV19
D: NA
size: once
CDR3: CASSIARGGSDTAKNIQYF
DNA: TGTGCCAGTAGTATAGCAAGGGGGGGCAGCGATACAGCCAAAAACATTCAGTACTTC

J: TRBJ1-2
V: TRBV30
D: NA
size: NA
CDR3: CAWRTTGQGDGYTF
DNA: TGTGCCTGGAGGACGACAGGTCAGGGAGATGGCTACACCTTC

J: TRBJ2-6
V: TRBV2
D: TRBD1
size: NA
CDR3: CASSDKVGRGLSGANVLTF
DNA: TGTGCCAGCAGTGATAAGGTTGGCAGGGGGCTTTCTGGGGCCAACGTCCTGACTTTC

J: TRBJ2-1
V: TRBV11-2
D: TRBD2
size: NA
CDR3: CASSLQGGSRTNEQFF
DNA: TGTGCCAGCAGCTTACAAGGCGGGAGTAGAACTAATGAGCAGTTCTTC

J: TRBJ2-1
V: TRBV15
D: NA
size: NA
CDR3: CATSRGLEVYGGDEQFF
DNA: TGTGCCACCAGCAGAGGTCTAGAGGTTTACGGCGGAGATGAGCAGTTCTTC

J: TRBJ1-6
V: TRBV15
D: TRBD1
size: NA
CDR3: CATSRGDRGSPLHF
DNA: TGTGCCACCAGCAGGGGGGACAGGGGCTCACCCCTCCACTTT

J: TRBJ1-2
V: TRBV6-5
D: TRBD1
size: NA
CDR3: CASSPGQDYGYTF
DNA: TGTGCCAGCAGTCCGGGACAGGACTATGGCTACACCTTC

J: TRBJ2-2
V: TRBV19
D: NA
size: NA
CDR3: CASSIRAGNTGELFF
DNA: TGTGCCAGTAGTATCCGAGCGGGGAACACCGGGGAGCTGTTTTTT

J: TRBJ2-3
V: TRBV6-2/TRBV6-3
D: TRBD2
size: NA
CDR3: CASSYVPGRAGTDTQYF
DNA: TGTGCCAGCAGTTATGTTCCCGGGAGGGCCGGAACAGATACGCAGTATTTT

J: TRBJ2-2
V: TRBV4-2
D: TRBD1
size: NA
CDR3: CASIAGTGNTGELFF
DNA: TGTGCCAGCATCGCCGGGACAGGGAACACCGGGGAGCTGTTTTTT

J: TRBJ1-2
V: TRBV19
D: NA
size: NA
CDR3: CASARGQSSGYTF
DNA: TGTGCCAGCGCCAGGGGACAATCGTCCGGCTACACCTTC

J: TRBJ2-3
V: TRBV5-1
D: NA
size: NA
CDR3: CASSLDMTTIYTDTQYF
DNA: TGCGCCAGCAGCTTGGATATGACTACTATCTACACAGATACGCAGTATTTT

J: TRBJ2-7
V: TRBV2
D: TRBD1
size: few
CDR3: CASKGDRTSYEQYF
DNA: TGTGCCAGCAAGGGGGACAGAACCTCCTACGAGCAGTACTTC

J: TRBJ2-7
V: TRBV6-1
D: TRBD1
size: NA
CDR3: CASSEWAVTGKYEQYF
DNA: TGTGCCAGCAGTGAATGGGCGGTGACAGGGAAATACGAGCAGTACTTC

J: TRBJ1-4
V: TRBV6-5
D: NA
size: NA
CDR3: CASSTTGSQSIGFF
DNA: TGTGCCAGCAGTACAACAGGGTCGCAGAGTATAGGTTTTTTT

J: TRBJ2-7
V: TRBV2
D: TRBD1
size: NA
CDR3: CASRPDRESDEQYF
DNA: TGTGCCAGCAGACCTGACAGGGAATCGGACGAGCAGTACTTC

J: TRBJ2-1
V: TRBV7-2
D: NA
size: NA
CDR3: CASSLGSSTHNEQFF
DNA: TGTGCCAGCAGCTTAGGATCTAGCACCCACAATGAGCAGTTCTTC

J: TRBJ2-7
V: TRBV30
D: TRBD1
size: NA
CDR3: CAWAQGARPYEQYF
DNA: TGTGCCTGGGCACAGGGGGCGCGTCCCTACGAGCAGTACTTC

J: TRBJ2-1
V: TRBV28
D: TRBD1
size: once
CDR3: CASRNAGTANNEQFF
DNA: TGTGCCAGCAGGAATGCCGGGACAGCCAACAATGAGCAGTTCTTC

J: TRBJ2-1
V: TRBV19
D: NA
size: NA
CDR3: CASSSSSRGNEQFF
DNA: TGTGCCAGTAGCTCATCATCCCGGGGCAATGAGCAGTTCTTC

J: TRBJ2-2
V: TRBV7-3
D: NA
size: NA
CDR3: CASSLGSGNTGELFF
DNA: TGTGCCAGCAGCTTAGGGAGCGGGAACACCGGGGAGCTGTTTTTT

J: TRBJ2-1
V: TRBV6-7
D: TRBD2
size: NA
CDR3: CASSYSGLAYNEQFF
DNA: TGTGCCAGCAGTTACTCGGGACTAGCCTACAATGAGCAGTTCTTC

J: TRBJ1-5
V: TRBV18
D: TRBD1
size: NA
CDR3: CASSRQGQGSQHF
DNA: TGTGCCAGCTCAAGACAGGGGCAGGGGTCCCAGCATTTT

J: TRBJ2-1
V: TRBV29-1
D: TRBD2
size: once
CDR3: CSVDRGRGNEQFF
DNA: TGCAGCGTTGATCGCGGGAGGGGCAATGAGCAGTTCTTC

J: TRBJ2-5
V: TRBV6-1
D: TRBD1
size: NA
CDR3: CASRPGQGEETQYF
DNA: TGTGCCAGCAGACCGGGACAGGGAGAAGAGACCCAGTACTTC

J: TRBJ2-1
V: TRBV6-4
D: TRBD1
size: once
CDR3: CASRKTGTATYNEQFF
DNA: TGTGCCAGCAGGAAGACTGGGACAGCAACTTACAATGAGCAGTTCTTC

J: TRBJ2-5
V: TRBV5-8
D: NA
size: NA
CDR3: CASSFPWRENQETQYF
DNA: TGTGCCAGCAGCTTCCCATGGCGGGAAAACCAAGAGACCCAGTACTTC

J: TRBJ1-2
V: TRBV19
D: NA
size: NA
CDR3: CASSPVFGGAGNFYGYTF
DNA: TGTGCCAGTAGCCCCGTCTTTGGTGGGGCAGGGAATTTCTATGGCTACACCTTC

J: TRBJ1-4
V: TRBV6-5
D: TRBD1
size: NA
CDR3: CASDRVGEKLFF
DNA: TGTGCCAGTGACAGGGTGGGGGAAAAACTGTTTTTT

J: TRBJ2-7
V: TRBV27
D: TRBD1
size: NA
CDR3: CASSLRWDRPLSYEQYF
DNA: TGTGCCAGCAGTTTACGTTGGGACAGACCCCTCTCCTACGAGCAGTACTTC

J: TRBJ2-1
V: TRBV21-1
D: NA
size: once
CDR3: CASSPPPGLAFYNEQFF
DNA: TGTGCCAGCAGCCCTCCCCCGGGACTAGCGTTCTACAATGAGCAGTTCTTC

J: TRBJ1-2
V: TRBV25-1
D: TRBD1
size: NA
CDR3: CASSPGQGGYTF
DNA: TGTGCCAGCAGTCCGGGACAGGGTGGCTACACCTTC

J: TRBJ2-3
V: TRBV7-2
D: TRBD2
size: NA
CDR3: CASSLAARSGGSTDTQYF
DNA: TGTGCCAGCAGCTTAGCGGCCCGTAGCGGGGGCAGCACAGATACGCAGTATTTT

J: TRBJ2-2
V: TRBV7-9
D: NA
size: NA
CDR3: CASSFDKATGELFF
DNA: TGTGCCAGCAGTTTCGACAAAGCCACCGGGGAGCTGTTTTTT

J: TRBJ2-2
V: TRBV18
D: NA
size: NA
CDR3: CASSPRGLMNTGELFF
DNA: TGTGCCAGCTCACCACGGGGCTTAATGAACACCGGGGAGCTGTTTTTT

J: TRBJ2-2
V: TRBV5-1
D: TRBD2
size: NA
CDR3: CASSFGLAGGTGELFF
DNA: TGCGCCAGCAGCTTCGGACTAGCGGGGGGGACCGGGGAGCTGTTTTTT

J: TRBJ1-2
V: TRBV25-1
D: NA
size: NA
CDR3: CASSFTGSSFGYTF
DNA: TGTGCCAGCAGCTTCACGGGGTCCTCTTTTGGCTACACCTTC

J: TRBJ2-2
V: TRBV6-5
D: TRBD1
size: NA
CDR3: CASSRDRVFRELFF
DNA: TGTGCCAGCAGTCGGGACAGGGTTTTCAGGGAGCTGTTTTTT

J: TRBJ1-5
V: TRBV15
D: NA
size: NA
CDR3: CATSQGRGSNQPQHF
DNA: TGTGCCACCTCTCAGGGGCGTGGAAGCAATCAGCCCCAGCATTTT